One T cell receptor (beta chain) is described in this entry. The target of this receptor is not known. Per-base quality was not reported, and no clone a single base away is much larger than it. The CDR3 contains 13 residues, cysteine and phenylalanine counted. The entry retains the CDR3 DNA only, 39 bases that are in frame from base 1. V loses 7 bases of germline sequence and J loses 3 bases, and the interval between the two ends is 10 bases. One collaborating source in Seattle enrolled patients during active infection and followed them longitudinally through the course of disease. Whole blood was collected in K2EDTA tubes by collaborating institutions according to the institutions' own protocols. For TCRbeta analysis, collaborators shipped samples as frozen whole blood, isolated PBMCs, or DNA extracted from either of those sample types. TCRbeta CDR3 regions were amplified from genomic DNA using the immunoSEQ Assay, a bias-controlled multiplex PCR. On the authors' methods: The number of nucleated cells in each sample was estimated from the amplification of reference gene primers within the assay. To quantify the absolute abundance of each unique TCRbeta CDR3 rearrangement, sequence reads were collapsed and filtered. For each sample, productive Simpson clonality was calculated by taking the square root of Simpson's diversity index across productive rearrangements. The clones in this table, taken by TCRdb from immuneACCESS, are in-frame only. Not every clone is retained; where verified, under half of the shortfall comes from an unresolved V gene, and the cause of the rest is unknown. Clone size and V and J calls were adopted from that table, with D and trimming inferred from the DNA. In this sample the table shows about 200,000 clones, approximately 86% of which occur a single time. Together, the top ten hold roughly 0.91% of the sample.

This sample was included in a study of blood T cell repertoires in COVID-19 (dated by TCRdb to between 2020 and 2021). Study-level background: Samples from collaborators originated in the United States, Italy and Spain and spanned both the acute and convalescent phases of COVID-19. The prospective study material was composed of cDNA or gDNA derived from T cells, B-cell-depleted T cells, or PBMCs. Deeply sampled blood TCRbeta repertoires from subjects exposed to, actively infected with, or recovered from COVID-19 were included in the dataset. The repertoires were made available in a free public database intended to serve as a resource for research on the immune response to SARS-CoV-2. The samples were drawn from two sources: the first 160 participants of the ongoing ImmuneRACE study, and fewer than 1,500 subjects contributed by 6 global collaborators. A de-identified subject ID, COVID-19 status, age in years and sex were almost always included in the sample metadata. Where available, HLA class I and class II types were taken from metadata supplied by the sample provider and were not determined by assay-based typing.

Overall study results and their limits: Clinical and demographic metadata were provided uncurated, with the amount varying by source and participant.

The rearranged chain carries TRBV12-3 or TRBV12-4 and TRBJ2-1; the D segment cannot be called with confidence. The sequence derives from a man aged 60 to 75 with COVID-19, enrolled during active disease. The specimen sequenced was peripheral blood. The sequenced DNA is TGTGCCAGCAACGGTCTATACTACAATGAGCAGTTCTTC. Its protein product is CASNGLYYNEQFF.